This T cell receptor beta chain stems from a study of T cell changes during pregnancy in multiple sclerosis (dated by TCRdb to about 2019). For context, the study as a whole: The study looked at changes in the T cell repertoire across pregnancy in women with multiple sclerosis.

As regards this clone: It has no known antigen specificity. No base quality values were provided; no much bigger clone lies one nucleotide off.

The germline V end is reduced by 7 bases and the J end by 0 bases; junction bases left unmatched: 11. Via the germline V gene, CDR1 is ENHRY and CDR2 SYGVKD. The CDR3, cysteine through phenylalanine, is 17 amino acids long. CDR3 DNA only is kept here, 51 bases in frame from base 1. Receptor libraries were prepared by the immunoSEQ multiplex PCR assay. TCRdb stores this immuneACCESS table with in-frame sequences only. Part of the clones is absent; in the studies checked, under half of the shortfall reflects unresolved V genes, and no reason is known for the rest. Recorded for this sample are tens of thousands of clones; approximately 92% of them occurred a single time. The ten largest clones add up to about 0.6% of the sample.

The TCR was taken from a female donor with multiple sclerosis, enrolled in a pregnancy study. The chain is encoded by TRBV10-3 joined to TRBJ1-3, with TRBD1 matching 8 junction bases. The sample here was CD4+ T cells from peripheral blood mononuclear cells, taken after pregnancy. The DNA reads as follows: TGTGCCATCACCTCCCGGGACAGGAGCTACTCTGGAAACACCATATATTTT. Translated, this is CAITSRDRSYSGNTIYF.